This T cell receptor (beta chain) derives from a study of PD-L1 blockade in urothelial cancer. Study context: Male sex and bladder-origin urothelial cancer characterized about 85% of the roughly 29 patients. Anywhere from 0 to 3 prior chemotherapy regimens had been received by patients. The study recovered a median of around 150,000 T cells per blood sample. Analyses used blood from 3 weeks (second dose) and 6 weeks after treatment start.

The protocol was immunoSEQ multiplex PCR, while the TCRdb copy is restricted to in-frame clones and leaves out a portion. The data show over 14,000 clones, around 87% seen once. V lost 3 bases to trimming and J lost 1 base, with 7 bases between them. This CDR3 has 13 residues. Per the germline V gene, CDR1 is SNHLY and CDR2 is FYNNEI. The genes are TRBV2 and TRBJ2-7; TRBD1 might be the D (5 bases). The starting material was PBMCs, obtained around atezolizumab (anti-PD-L1) treatment. The TCR sequence derives from a man aged 65 to 79 with urothelial cancer. CDR3 in amino acids: CASSEGPSYEQYF. CDR3 coding DNA: TGTGCCAGCAGTGAGGGGCCTTCCTACGAGCAGTACTTC.